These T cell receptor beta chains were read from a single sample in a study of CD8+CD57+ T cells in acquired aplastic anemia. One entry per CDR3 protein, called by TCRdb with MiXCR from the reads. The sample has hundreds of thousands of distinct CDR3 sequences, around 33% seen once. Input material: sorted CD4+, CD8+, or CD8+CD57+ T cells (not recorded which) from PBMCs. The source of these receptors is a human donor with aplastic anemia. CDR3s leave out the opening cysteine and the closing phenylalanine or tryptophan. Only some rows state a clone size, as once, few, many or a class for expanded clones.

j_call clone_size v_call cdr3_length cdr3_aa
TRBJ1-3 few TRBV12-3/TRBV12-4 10 ASSFYSNTIY
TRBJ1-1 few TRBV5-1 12 ASSGQGRGAEAF
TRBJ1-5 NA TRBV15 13 ATRREQGAGQPQH
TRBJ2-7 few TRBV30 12 AWSRSGSSYEQY
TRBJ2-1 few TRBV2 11 ASSQNQVYEQF
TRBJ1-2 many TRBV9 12 ASSVGSQGYGYT
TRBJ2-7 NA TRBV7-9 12 ASSQEAATYGQY
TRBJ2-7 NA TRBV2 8 ASINIEQY
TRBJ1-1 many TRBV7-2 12 ASSLGRWSTEAF
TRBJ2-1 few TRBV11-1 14 ASSSGAAGGFSEQF
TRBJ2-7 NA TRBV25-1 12 ASSAGGLSYEQY
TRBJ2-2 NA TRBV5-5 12 ASSLFPNTGELF
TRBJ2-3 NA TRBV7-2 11 ASSPGLYNEQY
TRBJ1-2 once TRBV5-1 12 ASSLGPQGSGNT
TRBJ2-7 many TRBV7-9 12 ASSPYTGGNEQY
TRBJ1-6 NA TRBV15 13 ATSSSGTDNSPLH
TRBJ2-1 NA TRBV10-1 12 ASRLAGEYNEQF
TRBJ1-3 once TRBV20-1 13 SASRGGISGNTIY